The entry below describes one TCR beta chain. The sample is drawn from a study of cytomegalovirus exposure and HLA in healthy donors. 13 Jbeta primers and 60 Vbeta primers were used for the PCR. TCRdb's table, derived via immunoSEQ multiplex PCR, lists solely in-frame clones and lacks some. The sample contains 65,000 to 95,000 clones, around 80% of which appear only once. The length of the CDR3 is 15 residues. Germline CDR1 is SGHTA and CDR2 is FQGNSA. The V end lost 2 bases, the J end lost 2 bases, and 10 bases lay between the germline ends. V and J are TRBV7-2 and TRBJ2-4; D might be TRBD1 (6 bases). Sample: PBMCs. This TCR derives from a man younger than 45 in good health and CMV-seronegative. The CDR3 nucleotides read TGTGCCAGCAGCTTATACAGGGAACCCAAAAACATTCAGTACTTC. It yields the protein CASSLYREPKNIQYF.